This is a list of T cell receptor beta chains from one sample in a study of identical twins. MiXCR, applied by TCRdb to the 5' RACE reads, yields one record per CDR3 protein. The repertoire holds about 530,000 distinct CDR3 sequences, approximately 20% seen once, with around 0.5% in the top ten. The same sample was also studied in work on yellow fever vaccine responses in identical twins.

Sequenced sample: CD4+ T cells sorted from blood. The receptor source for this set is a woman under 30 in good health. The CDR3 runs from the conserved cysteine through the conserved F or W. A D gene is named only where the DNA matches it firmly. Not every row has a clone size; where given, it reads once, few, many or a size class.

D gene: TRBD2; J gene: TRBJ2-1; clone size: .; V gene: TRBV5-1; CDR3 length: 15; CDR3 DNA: TGCGCCAGCAGCCCAGCGGGAGGGTTGAACAATGAGCAGTTCTTC; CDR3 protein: CASSPAGGLNNEQFF
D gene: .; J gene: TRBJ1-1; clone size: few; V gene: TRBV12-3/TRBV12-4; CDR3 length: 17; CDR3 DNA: TGTGCCAGCAGGCCCTCTCCCTGGGACGCCAGAAACACTGAAGCTTTCTTT; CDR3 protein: CASRPSPWDARNTEAFF
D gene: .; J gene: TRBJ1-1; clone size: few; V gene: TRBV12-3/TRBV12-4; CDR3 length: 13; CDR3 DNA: TGTGCCAGCAGCCGACAGATATACACTGAAGCTTTCTTT; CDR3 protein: CASSRQIYTEAFF
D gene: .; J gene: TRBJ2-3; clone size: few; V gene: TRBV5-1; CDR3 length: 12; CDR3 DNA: TGCGCCAGCATCTGGGCGGCAGATACGCAGTATTTT; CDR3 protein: CASIWAADTQYF
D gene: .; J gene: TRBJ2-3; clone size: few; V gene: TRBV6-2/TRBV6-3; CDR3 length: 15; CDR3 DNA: TGTGCCAGCAGTTACCCCCGCCCGCCCACAGATACGCAGTATTTT; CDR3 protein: CASSYPRPPTDTQYF
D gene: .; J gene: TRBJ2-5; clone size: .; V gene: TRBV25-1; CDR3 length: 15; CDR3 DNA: TGTGCCAGCACTCCCCCCCGTACGAAAAGGGAGACCCAGTACTTC; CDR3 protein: CASTPPRTKRETQYF
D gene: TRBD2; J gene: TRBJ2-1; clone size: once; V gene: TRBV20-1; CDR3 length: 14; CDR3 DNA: TGCAGTGTATGGAACGGGGGGGCCGTCAGTGAGCAGTTCTTC; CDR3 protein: CSVWNGGAVSEQFF
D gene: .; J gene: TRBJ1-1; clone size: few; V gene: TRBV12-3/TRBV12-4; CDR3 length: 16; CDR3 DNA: TGTGCCAGCAGTTTGACCTCCGTGGCAGGTAACACTGAAGCTTTCTTT; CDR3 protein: CASSLTSVAGNTEAFF
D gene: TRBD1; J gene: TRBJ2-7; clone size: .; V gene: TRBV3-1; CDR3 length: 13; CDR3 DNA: TGTGCCAGCAGCCAAAAGTCAGGGGGTGAGCAGTACTTC; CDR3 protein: CASSQKSGGEQYF
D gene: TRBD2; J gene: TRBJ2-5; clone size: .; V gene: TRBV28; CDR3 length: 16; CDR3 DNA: TGTGCCAGCACCCCCTCCGTCGGGGGGAAGTATGAGACCCAGTACTTC; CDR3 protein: CASTPSVGGKYETQYF
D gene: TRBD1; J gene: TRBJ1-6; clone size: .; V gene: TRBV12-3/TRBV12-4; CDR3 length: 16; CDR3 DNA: TGTGCCAGCAGTTTACTCCGACAGGGGAGGCATTCACCCCTCCACTTT; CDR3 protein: CASSLLRQGRHSPLHF
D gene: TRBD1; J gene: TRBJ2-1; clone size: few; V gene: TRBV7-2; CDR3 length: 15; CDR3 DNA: TGTGCCAGCAGCTGGCGGACAGGCCGCTACAATGAGCAGTTCTTC; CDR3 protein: CASSWRTGRYNEQFF
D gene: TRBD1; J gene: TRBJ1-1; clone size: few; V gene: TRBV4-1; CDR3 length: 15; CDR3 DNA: TGCGCCAGCAGCCAAGCTGACAGGGGAGACACTGAAGCTTTCTTT; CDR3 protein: CASSQADRGDTEAFF
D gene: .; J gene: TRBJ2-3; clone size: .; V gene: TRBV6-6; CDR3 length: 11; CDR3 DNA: TGTGCCAGCAGTCAACACAATACGCAGTATTTT; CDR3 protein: CASSQHNTQYF
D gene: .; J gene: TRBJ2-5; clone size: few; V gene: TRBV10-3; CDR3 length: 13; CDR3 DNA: TGTGCCATCAGTGAAACCTTCCGGGAGACCCAGTACTTC; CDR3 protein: CAISETFRETQYF
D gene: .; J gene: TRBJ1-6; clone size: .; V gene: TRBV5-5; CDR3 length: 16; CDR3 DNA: TGTGCCAGCAGCTTGGACTGGGAAATGTATAATTCACCCCTCCACTTT; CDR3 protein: CASSLDWEMYNSPLHF
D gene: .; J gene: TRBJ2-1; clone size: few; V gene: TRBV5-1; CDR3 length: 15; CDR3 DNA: TGCGCCAGCAGCTTTACGGAGCCAAGGGACAATGAGCAGTTCTTC; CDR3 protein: CASSFTEPRDNEQFF
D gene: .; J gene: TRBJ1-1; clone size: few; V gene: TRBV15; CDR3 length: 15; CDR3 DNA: TGTGCCACCAGCAGAGACCCACCGCCTCTCTCTGAAGCTTTCTTT; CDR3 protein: CATSRDPPPLSEAFF
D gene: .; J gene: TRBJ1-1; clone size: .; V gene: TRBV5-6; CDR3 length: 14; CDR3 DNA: TGTGCCAGCAGCGCCGGGCTCATCTGCTCTGAAGCTTTCTTT; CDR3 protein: CASSAGLICSEAFF
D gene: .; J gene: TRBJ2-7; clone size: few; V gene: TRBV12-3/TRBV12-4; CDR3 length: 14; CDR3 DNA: TGTGCCAGCAGTTTCCGCGGGTGGGCCTACGAGCAGTACTTC; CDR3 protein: CASSFRGWAYEQYF
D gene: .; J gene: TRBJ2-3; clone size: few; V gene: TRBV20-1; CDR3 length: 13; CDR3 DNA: TGCAGTGCTGAGGACCTTAGCACAGATACGCAGTATTTT; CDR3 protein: CSAEDLSTDTQYF
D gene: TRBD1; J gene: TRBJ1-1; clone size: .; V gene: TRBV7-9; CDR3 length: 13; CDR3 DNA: TGTGCCAGCATCGACAGGGCCAACACTGAAGCTTTCTTT; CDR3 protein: CASIDRANTEAFF
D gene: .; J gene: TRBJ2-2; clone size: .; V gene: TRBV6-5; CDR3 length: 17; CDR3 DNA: TGTGCCAGCAGTTACTCGACCGGGCCTACGAACACCGGGGAGCTGTTTTTT; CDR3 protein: CASSYSTGPTNTGELFF
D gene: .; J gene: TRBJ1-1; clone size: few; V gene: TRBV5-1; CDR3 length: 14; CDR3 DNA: TGCGCCAGCAGCTTCGCGACAGGCTCCTTACAAGCTTTCTTT; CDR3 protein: CASSFATGSLQAFF
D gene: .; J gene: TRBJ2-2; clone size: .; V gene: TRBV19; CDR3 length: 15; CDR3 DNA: TGTGCCAGTAGGTTAGGCTCCTTAGTCACCGGGGAGCTGTTTTTT; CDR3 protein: CASRLGSLVTGELFF
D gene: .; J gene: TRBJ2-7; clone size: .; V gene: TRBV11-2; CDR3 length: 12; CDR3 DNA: TGTGCCAGCAGCCGAGCCGGCTACGAGCAGTACTTC; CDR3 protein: CASSRAGYEQYF
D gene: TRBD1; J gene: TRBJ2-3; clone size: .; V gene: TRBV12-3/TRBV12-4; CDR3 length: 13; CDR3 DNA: TGTGCCAGCAGCCTCAATGGACAGGGATGGCAGTATTTT; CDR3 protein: CASSLNGQGWQYF
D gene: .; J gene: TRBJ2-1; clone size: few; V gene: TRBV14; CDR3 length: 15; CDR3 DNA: TGTGCCAGCAGCCAAATAGGACGAATCTACAATGAGCAGTTCTTC; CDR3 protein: CASSQIGRIYNEQFF
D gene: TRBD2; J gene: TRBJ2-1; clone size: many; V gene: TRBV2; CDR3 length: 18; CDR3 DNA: TGTGCCAGCATTACTAGCGGGGGGGGCGCCCAGTCCTACAATGAGCAGTTCTTC; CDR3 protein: CASITSGGGAQSYNEQFF
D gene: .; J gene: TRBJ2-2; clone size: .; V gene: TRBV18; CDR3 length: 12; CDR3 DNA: TGTGCCAGCTCACCACAAGCCGGGGAGCTGTTTTTT; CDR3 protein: CASSPQAGELFF
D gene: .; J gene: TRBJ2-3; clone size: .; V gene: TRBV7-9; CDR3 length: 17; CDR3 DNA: TGTGCCAGCAGCCGGAACGCTGGGACTCCTCTATCGGATACGCAGTATTTT; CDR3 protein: CASSRNAGTPLSDTQYF